Listed below are T cell receptor beta chains from one sample, sequenced in a study of blood T cells in healthy people across ages. In TCRdb, the 5' RACE reads were re-called with MiXCR into one record per CDR3 protein. The repertoire has 750,000 to 950,000 distinct CDR3 sequences, under 35% of them found once; the top ten carry roughly 10%. The data also belong to a second study, concerning T cells of mothers and their children.

The material sequenced was blood. The receptor set was obtained from a woman in her thirties or forties in good health. The conserved cysteine and the conserved F or W are not part of the CDR3 here.

v_call cdr3_aa
TRBV7-9 ASSLGQGGDYNEQF
TRBV5-5 TSSLSPGETQY
TRBV5-5 ASSFGLAGGLNYNEQY
TRBV20-1 SASIGISYGYT
TRBV7-2 ASSPSLSYNEQF
TRBV4-1 ASSQAVFIQGMEPYGYT
TRBV20-1 SAQGQGQANYGYT
TRBV24-1 ATRDPGSTNEQF
TRBV15 ATKNITSTDTQY
TRBV7-2 ASSSAAGADIQY
TRBV20-1 SARRGSANTGELF
TRBV28 ASSLFFDTQY
TRBV6-1 ASLLGVSYNEQY
TRBV20-1 SARDPSGVEKLF
TRBV9 ASRRTGANIHEQF
TRBV5-1 ASSLKLAGAPTDTQY
TRBV5-1 ASSLGAGQFEAF
TRBV3-1 ASSPTSGVSTDTQY
TRBV20-1 SARARGAQETQY
TRBV19 ASSIGSSSTDTQY
TRBV5-1 ASSRGTGGTDTQY
TRBV12-3/TRBV12-4 ASSTPRNEQF
TRBV7-9 ASSLKGSAPEKLF
TRBV9 ASRGAGLGNSPLH
TRBV3-1 ASSQAEAGKETQY